This T cell receptor (beta chain) came from a study of technical replicates of blood from a few donors. The assay was immunoSEQ multiplex PCR, and TCRdb's table has in-frame clones only and misses some. This sample yields tens of thousands of clones, of which 85% to 95% are seen a single time; 0.35% to 0.45% belongs to the top ten. The V and J ends lost 0 bases and 4 bases respectively, with 13 bases between them. Germline V gene lookup returns CDR1 SGDLS and CDR2 YYNGEE. The CDR3 runs to 15 residues. V gene TRBV9 combines with J gene TRBJ1-1; tentatively, D is TRBD1 (5 bases). The TCR originated in a human donor in good health. What was sequenced was T cells isolated from PBMCs. The CDR3 region is CASSVGGGGATEAFF. The CDR3 bases are TGTGCCAGCAGCGTAGGAGGAGGAGGGGCCACTGAAGCTTTCTTT.